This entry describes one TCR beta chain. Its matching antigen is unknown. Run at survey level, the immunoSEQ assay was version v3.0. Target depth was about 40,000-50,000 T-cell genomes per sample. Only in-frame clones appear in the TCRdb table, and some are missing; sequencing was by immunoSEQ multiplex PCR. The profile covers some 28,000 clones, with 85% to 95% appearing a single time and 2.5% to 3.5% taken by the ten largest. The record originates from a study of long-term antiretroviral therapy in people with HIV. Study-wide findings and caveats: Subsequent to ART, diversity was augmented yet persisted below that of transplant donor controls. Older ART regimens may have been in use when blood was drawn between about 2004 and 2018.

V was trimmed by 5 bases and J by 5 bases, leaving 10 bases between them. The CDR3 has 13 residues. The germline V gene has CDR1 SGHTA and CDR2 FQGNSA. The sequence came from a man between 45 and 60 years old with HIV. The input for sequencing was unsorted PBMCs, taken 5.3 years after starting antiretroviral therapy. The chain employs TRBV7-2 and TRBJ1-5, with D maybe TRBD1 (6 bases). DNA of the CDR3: TGTGCCAGCAGCCCAAACAGGGATCAGCCCCAGCATTTT. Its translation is CASSPNRDQPQHF. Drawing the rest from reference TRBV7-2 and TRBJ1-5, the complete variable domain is GAGVSQSPSNKVTEKGKDVELRCDPISGHTALYWYRQSLGQGLEFLIYFQGNSAPDKSGLPSDRFSAERTGGSVSTLTIQRTQQEDSAVYLCASSPNRDQPQHFGDGTRLSIL.